One sample yielded the 20 T cell receptor beta chains listed below, sequenced in a study of T cells after posttransplantation cyclophosphamide. Measured with immunoSEQ multiplex PCR; TCRdb has only the in-frame clones, and not every one. This set yields about 37,000 clones and no singletons; the top ten hold roughly 5.9%. The sample comprised PBMCs. Receptors originate from a man in his thirties or forties in good health and a related stem cell transplant donor.

This sequence joins TRBV7-9 and TRBJ2-5; D may match TRBD1 or TRBD2 (5 bases each). Germline V lookup: CDR1 SEHNR, CDR2 FQNEAQ (reference sequence). The ends were cut back, 5 bases at V and 1 base at J, with 17 bases in the middle. The CDR3 runs 16 residues. The CDR3 reads CASSPRGALPQETQYF. The CDR3 bases are TGTGCCAGCAGCCCGAGGGGAGCGCTTCCCCAAGAGACCCAGTACTTC.

The chain carries TRBV19 and TRBJ1-5; weak D call: TRBD1 (5 bases). Germline V gene sequence: CDR1 LNHDA, CDR2 SQIVND (reference sequence). Trimming left V 6 bases short and J 6 bases short, with 24 bases between. This CDR3 has 17 amino acids. CDR3 in DNA: TGTGCCAGTAGACCCGAGTCTGGCCAGGGTTTTTCTCAGCCCCAGCATTTT. Its protein product is CASRPESGQGFSQPQHF.

This clone was picked up many times. The rearrangement uses TRBV11-3 and TRBJ2-7; 8 bases map to TRBD1. The V segment lost 1 base and the J segment 6 bases; nucleotides outside the gene matches: 2. The CDR3 consists of 13 residues. Germline V gene lookup returns CDR1 SGHNT and CDR2 YENEEA. The CDR3 DNA reads TGTGCCAGCAGCTTAGTCACAGGGGGCGAGCAGTACTTC. It encodes CASSLVTGGEQYF. The entire variable domain, with the rest obtained from reference TRBV11-3 and TRBJ2-7, is as follows: EAGVVQSPRYKIIEKKQPVAFWCNPISGHNTLYWYLQNLGQGPELLIRYENEEAVDDSQLPKDRFSAERLKGVDSTLKIQPAELGDSAVYLCASSLVTGGEQYFGPGTRLTVT.

This clone was seen repeatedly, ten times or more. The chain uses TRBV5-4 and TRBJ2-5; 10 bases map to TRBD1. J lost 3 bases, V lost 4 bases, and 6 bases had no gene match. This CDR3 is 15 amino acids long. CDR1 is SGHNT, CDR2 YYREEE, per germline (reference sequence). The CDR3 loop reads CASSRGQGTEETQYF. The CDR3 DNA is TGTGCCAGCAGCAGGGGACAGGGGACGGAAGAGACCCAGTACTTC.

This clone was seen a handful of times. This chain joins TRBV7-8 and TRBJ2-5; D may be TRBD2 (5 bases). The ends were cut back, 4 bases at V and 2 bases at J, with 11 bases in the middle. The CDR3 is 14 amino acids. Germline V lookup: CDR1 SGHVS, CDR2 FQNEAQ. The DNA of the CDR3 is TGTGCCAGCAGCTCCCGTCGGGGTCAAGAGACCCAGTACTTC. Protein: CASSSRRGQETQYF. The variable domain in full, completed from reference TRBV7-8 and TRBJ2-5, reads GAGVSQSPRYKVAKRGQDVALRCDPISGHVSLFWYQQALGQGPEFLTYFQNEAQLDKSGLPSDRFFAERPEGSVSTLKIQRTQQEDSAVYLCASSSRRGQETQYFGPGTRLLVL.

The table lists this clone with many counts. The CDR3 coding sequence is TGCGCCAGCAGCCGTGGGGGGGGGACTGAAGCTTTCTTT. It specifies CASSRGGGTEAFF. The genes are TRBV4-3 and TRBJ1-1; a weak D match, TRBD1 (5 bases). The CDR3 contains 13 residues. V was shortened by 4 bases and J by 5 bases, with 11 bases between the two germline ends. The germline V gene encodes CDR1 LGHNA and CDR2 YSLEER.

Many counts were recorded for this clone. V and J are TRBV9 and TRBJ2-7; 8 bases are a match to TRBD2. Germline V gene sequence: CDR1 SGDLS, CDR2 YYNGEE. Unmatched junction bases numbered 8, after V lost 0 bases and J lost 3 bases. This CDR3 contains 16 residues. As DNA, the CDR3 is TGTGCCAGCAGCGTAGACCCTAGCGGGCGGAACTACGAGCAGTACTTC. Its protein is CASSVDPSGRNYEQYF.

The rearrangement links TRBV7-3 to TRBJ2-3; TRBD2 matches 12 bases. This CDR3 region has 18 residues. Trimming removed 5 bases from V and 0 bases from J; junction bases left unmatched: 9. Germline values: CDR1 SGHTA, CDR2 FQGTGA. CDR3 in amino acids: CASSKTSGGRTSTDTQYF. The DNA of the CDR3 is TGTGCCAGCAGCAAAACTAGCGGGGGGCGTACTAGCACAGATACGCAGTATTTT.

This clone was seen repeatedly, ten times or more. The rearrangement joins TRBV7-9 to TRBJ1-1; D remains unclear. V was trimmed by 0 bases and J by 3 bases, leaving 8 bases between them. Germline CDR1 is SEHNR and CDR2 is FQNEAQ (reference sequence). This CDR3 contains 14 residues. The CDR3 nucleotides are TGTGCCAGCAGCTTAGCGAGGGTAGACACTGAAGCTTTCTTT. This translates into CASSLARVDTEAFF.

This clone was seen at least ten times. The genes are TRBV18 and TRBJ1-1; D ambiguous. This CDR3 region has 14 residues. V shed 5 bases and J shed 0 bases, with 10 bases lying between them. Germline-derived CDR1 and CDR2 are KGHSH and LQKENI. CDR3 region: CASSNTTMNTEAFF. The CDR3 region has the DNA TGTGCCAGCTCAAATACTACCATGAACACTGAAGCTTTCTTT.

The sample holds many counts of this clone. J is TRBJ2-4 and V is TRBV2; D perhaps matches TRBD2 (6 bases). This CDR3 comprises 16 residues. The ends were cut back, 5 bases at V and 0 bases at J, with 14 bases in the middle. Germline CDR1 reads SNHLY; CDR2 reads FYNNEI. CDR3 residues: CASSPPSGLAKNIQYF. The CDR3 DNA reads TGTGCCAGCAGTCCCCCCTCGGGACTAGCCAAAAACATTCAGTACTTC.

The rearrangement links TRBV2 to TRBJ2-3; the D call may be TRBD1 or TRBD2 (5 bases each). Germline CDR1 is SNHLY and CDR2 is FYNNEI. V lost 6 bases, J lost 1 base, and 8 bases lay in between. This CDR3 region has 13 residues. For the CDR3, the DNA is TGTGCCAGCAGCCGAGGGGGCACAGATACGCAGTATTTT. Encoded protein: CASSRGGTDTQYF.

The sample holds a few counts of this clone. The chain uses TRBV2 and TRBJ1-2; TRBD1 matches at 10 bases. Germline V gives CDR1 SNHLY, CDR2 FYNNEI. This CDR3 region has 16 residues. J gave up 3 bases and V 5 bases, and 9 bases lay outside the gene matches. The CDR3 coding sequence is TGTGCCAGCAGTTTTGACAGGGGGCGAGGCGACTATGGCTACACCTTC. Encoded protein: CASSFDRGRGDYGYTF. Drawing the rest from reference TRBV2 and TRBJ1-2, the complete variable domain is EPEVTQTPSHQVTQMGQEVILRCVPISNHLYFYWYRQILGQKVEFLVSFYNNEISEKSEIFDDQFSVERPDGSNFTLKIRSTKLEDSAMYFCASSFDRGRGDYGYTFGSGTRLTVV.

Many counts were recorded for this clone. The CDR3 protein is CASSPGTYEQYF. The CDR3 coding sequence is TGTGCCAGCAGCCCAGGAACCTACGAGCAGTACTTC. V usage is TRBV5-6 and J usage is TRBJ2-7, with D unresolved. CDR3 size: 12 residues. From germline, CDR1 is SGHDT and CDR2 YYEEEE. Trimming took 4 bases from V and 2 from J, leaving 7 bases between them.

This clone was observed many times. This chain connects TRBV7-2 to TRBJ1-3; the D is unclear. The germline CDR1 and CDR2 sequences are SGHTA and FQGNSA. Trimming removed 5 bases from V and 2 bases from J, with 10 bases in between. This CDR3 region has 14 residues. DNA for the CDR3: TGTGCCAGCAGCCAAGGCGGGGCTGGAAACACCATATATTTT. It is translated as CASSQGGAGNTIYF.

Ten or more counts support this clone. The V and J genes are TRBV4-3 and TRBJ2-2; 7 bases align to TRBD1. Unmatched junction bases numbered 4, after V lost 0 bases and J lost 3 bases. Germline V CDR1 and CDR2: LGHNA, YSLEER. The CDR3 is 16 residues long. The CDR3 is CASSQDTGAYTGELFF. DNA for the CDR3: TGCGCCAGCAGCCAAGATACAGGGGCCTACACCGGGGAGCTGTTTTTT.

This clone occurred many times. V and J are TRBV4-1 and TRBJ2-7, with D possibly TRBD1 on 6 matching bases. CDR1 is MGHRA and CDR2 is YSYEKL in the germline V gene. The CDR3 contains 13 residues. V gave up 3 bases and J gave up 3 bases, with 9 bases separating them. The CDR3 spells CASSQTGSYEQYF. In nucleotides, the CDR3 is TGCGCCAGCAGCCAGACAGGAAGCTACGAGCAGTACTTC.

In this sample, this clone turned up many times. V and J are TRBV19 and TRBJ2-5; D is perhaps TRBD2 (6 bases). Looked up from germline, CDR1 is LNHDA and CDR2 is SQIVND (reference sequence). The V and J ends lost 5 bases and 5 bases respectively, with 18 bases between them. The CDR3 runs to 15 residues. The CDR3 protein is CASSVIRARGETQYF. CDR3 nucleotides: TGTGCCAGTAGTGTAATACGGGCCCGGGGGGAGACCCAGTACTTC.

The table lists this clone with a few counts. The chain carries TRBV7-6 and TRBJ2-3; 8 bases align to TRBD2. J was trimmed by 6 bases and V by 1 base; bases with no gene match: 3. The CDR3 length is 14 residues. The V gene's germline CDR1 is SGHVS and CDR2 FNYEAQ. The CDR3 region is CASSLGSGVDTQYF. CDR3 nucleotides: TGTGCCAGCAGCTTAGGTAGCGGGGTTGATACGCAGTATTTT.

In its sample, this clone was seen many times. The V gene is TRBV9, the J gene TRBJ1-3; D perhaps matches TRBD1 (6 bases). The germline V and J ends were trimmed by 5 bases and 1 base, with 13 bases remaining between them. Germline-derived CDR1 and CDR2 are SGDLS and YYNGEE. The CDR3 extends over 15 amino acids. CDR3 amino acids: CASRGGHLSGNTIYF. The CDR3 region has the DNA TGTGCCAGCAGAGGGGGACACCTTTCTGGAAACACCATATATTTT.